The T cell receptor (beta chain) described here comes from a study of tissue T cells after allogeneic stem cell transplantation. Whole-study findings and limits: Within patients, tissue anatomy strongly shaped TCR repertoire composition. Only a limited share of tissue TCRs appeared in blood or spleen. Across patients, clones rarely overlapped, yet motif clusters were shared tissue-specifically.

This table comes from immunoSEQ multiplex PCR, and its TCRdb copy is limited to in-frame clones, with some not included. The sample consists of approximately 1,500 clones, around 81% of them appearing once. V shed 1 base and J shed 5 bases, with 8 bases lying between them. The CDR3 contains 13 residues. Germline CDR1 reads SEHNR; CDR2 reads FQNEAQ (reference sequence). Points on this clone: Antigen unknown.

This receptor was obtained from a male patient aged 40 to 70 with steroid-refractory graft-versus-host disease after an allogeneic stem cell transplant. Certain T cells may be donor cells from the graft. The sample consisted of spleen tissue, taken at autopsy. The V call is TRBV7-9, the J call TRBJ1-1; no clear D. The CDR3 nucleotides are TGTGCCAGCAGCTTAGTGATTTTGACTGAAGCTTTCTTT. Translating gives CASSLVILTEAFF.